What follows are 10 T cell receptor beta chains derived from one specimen sequenced in a study of radiation and T cells in renal cell carcinoma. Sample time point: baseline pretreatment blood. The treatment denotes: 15 Gy SBRT to primary tumor, nephrectomy 4 weeks later. Libraries were prepared by immunoSEQ multiplex PCR; TCRdb keeps only in-frame clonotypes and omits some of them. The data show approximately 150,000 clones, less than 90% seen once. The sequences come from blood, collected from a patient whose treatment included radiotherapy and nephrectomy. Receptor source: an older woman with renal cell carcinoma.

The chain recombines TRBV4-3 with TRBJ1-5; possibly TRBD1 for D (5 bases). The V end lost 0 bases, the J end lost 2 bases, and 14 bases lay between the germline ends. The CDR3 contains 17 residues. Per germline, CDR1 LGHNA and CDR2 YSLEER. CDR3 bases: TGCGCCAGCAGCCAAGATCTTGGGGGTCTGGGCAATCAGCCCCAGCATTTT. It specifies CASSQDLGGLGNQPQHF.

V usage is TRBV28 and J usage is TRBJ1-4, with D possibly matching TRBD1 (6 bases). This CDR3 contains 13 residues. CDR1 is MDHEN and CDR2 is SYDVKM in the germline V gene. Trimming cost V 2 bases and J 11 bases, with 12 bases left between them. The CDR3 spells CASSLGGGEKLFF. The CDR3 nucleotides read TGTGCCAGCAGTTTAGGGGGGGGCGAGAAACTGTTTTTT.

The chain employs TRBV7-2 and TRBJ2-3, with TRBD1 identical over 8 bases. The CDR3 consists of 14 residues. The V segment lost 4 bases and the J segment 1 base; nucleotides outside the gene matches: 1. Germline CDR1 reads SGHTA; CDR2 reads FQGNSA. The CDR3 reads CASSWGQGTDTQYF. The CDR3 DNA is TGTGCCAGCAGCTGGGGACAGGGCACAGATACGCAGTATTTT.

The chain employs TRBV5-4 and TRBJ1-2; 7 bases are a match to TRBD1. The CDR3 is 16 residues long. With V trimmed by 0 bases and J by 5 bases, 10 bases remained unmatched. The germline V gene encodes CDR1 SGHNT and CDR2 YYREEE (reference sequence). In DNA form, the CDR3 reads TGTGCCAGCAGCTTGGCCCCGACAGGGAATGGGTATGGCTACACCTTC. Translating gives CASSLAPTGNGYGYTF.

This clone was recorded only once. V and J are TRBV7-9 and TRBJ2-5; 8 bases fit TRBD2. The V gene end was trimmed by 1 base and the J gene end by 7 bases; junction bases not matched to a gene: 5. The CDR3 is 14 amino acids. The germline gives CDR1 SEHNR, CDR2 FQNEAQ (reference sequence). The CDR3 here is CASSLGGGIRTQYF. DNA for the CDR3: TGTGCCAGCAGCTTAGGCGGGGGGATCAGGACCCAGTACTTC.

The gene calls are TRBV2 and TRBJ2-3, with D unclear. Germline CDR1 reads SNHLY; CDR2 reads FYNNEI. Deletions cut 5 bases from V and 10 bases from J, with 13 bases between. CDR3 length equals 12 residues. The DNA of the CDR3 is TGTGCCAGCAGTACAGACGCTTGGCCGCAGTATTTT. Translated: CASSTDAWPQYF.

The CDR3 reads CASSRGSNQPQHF. The CDR3 coding sequence is TGTGCCAGCAGTAGGGGGAGCAATCAGCCCCAGCATTTT. This sequence joins TRBV6-5 and TRBJ1-5; possibly TRBD1 for D (6 bases). The CDR3 consists of 13 residues. The germline V gene encodes CDR1 MNHEY and CDR2 SVGAGI. Trimming cost V 5 bases and J 1 base, with 6 bases left between them.

The V and J genes are TRBV28 and TRBJ1-1; 9 bases align to TRBD1. The CDR3 contains 14 residues. Looked up from germline, CDR1 is MDHEN and CDR2 is SYDVKM. V trimming: 4 bases; J trimming: 4 bases; junction bases outside the gene matches: 4. The CDR3 protein is CASSSTGGSTEAFF. The CDR3 nucleotides are TGTGCCAGCAGTTCGACAGGGGGAAGCACTGAAGCTTTCTTT.

The chain recombines TRBV6-1 with TRBJ1-5; 9 bases match TRBD1. V shed 7 bases and J 6 bases; nucleotides not matched to a gene: 7. This CDR3 region has 14 residues. Germline-derived CDR1 and CDR2 are MNHNS and SASEGT. CDR3 bases: TGTGCCAGCACCCCGGGACAGGGCGGTCAGCCCCAGCATTTT. This codes for CASTPGQGGQPQHF.

The chain links TRBV18 to TRBJ2-5; 9 positions agree with TRBD2. The CDR3 is 17 amino acids. With 1 base clipped from V and 4 bases from J, the junction kept 10 bases outside the gene matches. Per germline, CDR1 KGHSH and CDR2 LQKENI. The CDR3 nucleotides read TGTGCCAGCTCACCACTTCCGGCTAGCGGGGTTTCAGAGACCCAGTACTTC. It is translated as CASSPLPASGVSETQYF.